Presented here are 16 T cell receptor beta chains from one specimen sequenced in a study of chemoradiotherapy in HPV16-positive cancers. The repertoire was sequenced with immunoSEQ multiplex PCR; TCRdb's copy has only in-frame clones and lacks some. The sample includes about 12,000 clones, around 85% of them seen just once. The source material was blood, sampled from a patient who underwent chemoradiotherapy. The receptor set was obtained from a human donor with HPV-associated anogenital cancer.

The chain joins TRBV6-5 to TRBJ1-6; the match to TRBD1 covers 9 bases. J gave up 14 bases and V 5 bases, and 10 bases lay outside the gene matches. Germline CDR1 reads MNHEY; CDR2 reads SVGAGI. The CDR3 consists of 14 residues. The CDR3 DNA reads TGTGCCAGCAGTCCCGGGACAGGGCCTAGCGCCCTCCACTTT. Translated: CASSPGTGPSALHF.

Notes on this clone: One end of the junction does not line up with germline, which may come from a read error. Distinct nucleotide sequences in the sample also encode this CDR3. The gene calls are TRBV7-3 and TRBJ1-6; D is possibly TRBD1 (5 bases). Germline CDR1 reads SGHTA; CDR2 reads FQGTGA. This CDR3 region has 15 residues. The CDR3 DNA follows: TGCGCCAGCAGCTTAATCGGGAGGGGAGATTCACCCCTCCACTTT. Translation: CASSLIGRGDSPLHF. Drawing the rest from reference TRBV7-3 and TRBJ1-6, the complete variable domain is GAGVSQTPSNKVTEKGKYVELRCDPISGHTALYWYRQSLGQGPEFLIYFQGTGAADDSGLPNDRFFAVRPEGSVSTLKIQRTERGDSAVYLCASSLIGRGDSPLHFGNGTRLTVT.

The chain combines TRBV10-3 with TRBJ1-2; D is undetermined. CDR1 and CDR2 from the germline V gene are ENHRY and SYGVKD. This CDR3 region has 15 residues. Trimming stripped 3 bases from V and 6 bases from J, with 17 bases between. CDR3 bases: TGTGCCATCAGTGAACGAAAACTCGATCGGAATGGCTACACCTTC. Translation gives CAISERKLDRNGYTF.

This rearrangement joins TRBV6-6 to TRBJ2-2; a weak D match, TRBD1 (6 bases). V was clipped by 2 bases and J by 5 bases, with 9 bases between them. The CDR3 has 14 amino acids. Germline V gene data show CDR1 as MNHNY and CDR2 as SVGAGI (reference sequence). The chain's CDR3 is CASSYGRGTGELFF. The DNA of the CDR3 is TGTGCCAGCAGTTACGGCAGGGGAACCGGGGAGCTGTTTTTT.

The chain employs TRBV5-5 and TRBJ1-6; D perhaps matches TRBD1 (5 bases). V was cut by 7 bases and J by 3 bases, with 11 bases left in between. CDR1 and CDR2 from the germline V gene are SGHKS and YYEKEE (reference sequence). The CDR3 consists of 14 residues. CDR3 in amino acids: CASRDYFYNSPLHF. The CDR3 coding sequence is TGTGCCAGCCGGGACTACTTCTATAATTCACCCCTCCACTTT.

V usage is TRBV9 and J usage is TRBJ2-2; the D is unclear. Deletions cut 3 bases from V and 6 bases from J, with 9 bases between. This CDR3 spans 13 amino acids. Germline lookup yields CDR1 SGDLS and CDR2 YYNGEE. The CDR3 reads CASSAIEAGELFF. The CDR3 bases are TGTGCCAGCAGCGCCATAGAGGCCGGGGAGCTGTTTTTT.

The gene calls are TRBV2 and TRBJ1-2, with D unclear. The V gene lost 3 bases and the J gene lost 7 bases, with 12 bases spanning the gap. The CDR3 extends over 13 amino acids. The germline gives CDR1 SNHLY, CDR2 FYNNEI. Written as DNA, the CDR3 is TGTGCCAGCAGTGATGGGTCCTTACGTGGCTACACCTTC. This encodes CASSDGSLRGYTF. Together with reference TRBV2 and TRBJ1-2, the CDR3 gives the full variable domain: EPEVTQTPSHQVTQMGQEVILRCVPISNHLYFYWYRQILGQKVEFLVSFYNNEISEKSEIFDDQFSVERPDGSNFTLKIRSTKLEDSAMYFCASSDGSLRGYTFGSGTRLTVV.

J is TRBJ2-3 and V is TRBV9; D gene ambiguous. The germline gives CDR1 SGDLS, CDR2 YYNGEE. This CDR3 comprises 16 residues. Between the trimmed V and J ends, which lost 3 bases and 2 bases, there was a span of 16 bases. Written as DNA, the CDR3 is TGTGCCAGCAGCGGAGAGGCTTGGGGTTCCACAGATACGCAGTATTTT. It is translated as CASSGEAWGSTDTQYF.

The chain combines TRBV19 with TRBJ1-2; D perhaps matches TRBD1 (5 bases). V was pared by 6 bases and J by 4 bases, with 15 bases between. The CDR3 totals 14 residues. Germline V gene data show CDR1 as LNHDA and CDR2 as SQIVND (reference sequence). The CDR3 DNA reads as TGTGCCAGTAGGAAGGGGCAGGACCTCTATGGCTACACCTTC. It specifies CASRKGQDLYGYTF.

This chain connects TRBV4-1 to TRBJ2-7, with 7 bases identical to TRBD1. The germline V gene has CDR1 MGHRA and CDR2 YSYEKL. The CDR3 spans 15 residues. The J segment lost 4 bases and the V segment lost 0 bases, leaving 6 bases of the junction unmatched. The CDR3 protein is CASSQEGTVVYEQYF. Here the CDR3 DNA reads TGCGCCAGCAGCCAAGAAGGGACAGTGGTGTACGAGCAGTACTTC.

The rearrangement uses TRBV5-5 and TRBJ1-5; D gene uncertain. Germline CDR1 and CDR2: SGHKS and YYEKEE (reference sequence). The length of the CDR3 is 17 residues. Trimming removed 1 base from V and 0 bases from J, with 14 bases in between. DNA of the CDR3: TGTGCCAGCAGCTTGCTAGTGAAAGCGGATAGCAATCAGCCCCAGCATTTT. Translating gives CASSLLVKADSNQPQHF.

This rearrangement joins TRBV11-3 to TRBJ2-3; 8 bases line up with TRBD1. V was pared by 5 bases and J by 5 bases, with 6 bases of the junction left unmatched. This CDR3 is built from 14 residues. CDR1 and CDR2 from the germline V gene are SGHNT and YENEEA. The CDR3 is CASSADRELDTQYF. DNA of the CDR3: TGTGCCAGCAGCGCGGACAGGGAGTTAGATACGCAGTATTTT.

Comments on this clone: Other nucleotide sequences from this sample produce the same CDR3. The chain carries TRBV27 and TRBJ2-3; no clear D gene. CDR3 length equals 13 residues. V lost 1 base, J lost 2 bases, and 4 bases lay in between. CDR1 is MNHEY and CDR2 is SMNVEV in the germline V gene (reference sequence). The CDR3 DNA reads as TGTGCCAGCAGTTTATTGCCCACAGATACGCAGTATTTT. It is translated as CASSLLPTDTQYF.

The rearrangement links TRBV6-6 to TRBJ1-5; D remains ambiguous. Trimming shortened V by 6 bases and J by 0 bases, and 6 bases separated the two germline ends. This CDR3 is built from 13 residues. Germline CDR1 and CDR2: MNHNY and SVGAGI (reference sequence). The CDR3 DNA is TGTGCCAGCAGAGATATTAGCAATCAGCCCCAGCATTTT. It yields the protein CASRDISNQPQHF.

The chain combines TRBV9 with TRBJ2-2; a weak D match, TRBD2 (7 bases). The germline V gene encodes CDR1 SGDLS and CDR2 YYNGEE. The CDR3 is 15 amino acids. V dropped 3 bases and J dropped 5 bases, with 14 bases sitting between them. Written as DNA, the CDR3 is TGTGCCAGCAGCGACCGGGGAGGGGGAACCGGGGAGCTGTTTTTT. Its protein product is CASSDRGGGTGELFF. The full variable domain, with the rest looked up from reference TRBV9 and TRBJ2-2, is DSGVTQTPKHLITATGQRVTLRCSPRSGDLSVYWYQQSLDQGLQFLIQYYNGEERAKGNILERFSAQQFPDLHSELNLSSLELGDSALYFCASSDRGGGTGELFFGEGSRLTVL.

This sequence joins TRBV6-6 and TRBJ2-7, with D possibly being TRBD2 (6 bases). CDR1 and CDR2 from the germline V gene are MNHNY and SVGAGI (reference sequence). Trimming pared 6 bases from V and 7 bases from J, leaving 19 bases between. The length of the CDR3 is 14 residues. CDR3 sequence reads: CASRKTPPEGEQYF. In DNA form, the CDR3 reads TGTGCCAGCAGGAAGACACCTCCGGAGGGGGAGCAGTACTTC.